This section outlines one TCR beta chain sequence together with its context. The target antigen is unknown. The entry originates in a study of T cell responses to AZD1222 COVID-19 vaccine. The CDR3 sequence is 13 residues long. The ends were cut back, 5 bases at V and 3 bases at J, with 10 bases in the middle. Germline CDR1 reads LNHDA; CDR2 reads SQIVND (reference sequence). Clones were sequenced by immunoSEQ multiplex PCR, and TCRdb holds only the in-frame ones, with some missing. The sample records 140,000 or so clones, 88% being singletons. The study, taken as a whole, reports: Possibly, clonal diversity was underestimated; donors were largely white British and included more females. The reported proportion of spike-specific TCRs targeting unmutated variant regions was nearly half.

This receptor was identified in an adult in good health. This sequence joins TRBV19 and TRBJ1-1, with D unresolved. The sequencing here drew on peripheral blood, taken on day 0 of AZD1222 vaccination. This CDR3 reads CASSVSWDTEAFF. CDR3 DNA sequence: TGTGCCAGTAGTGTTTCTTGGGACACTGAAGCTTTCTTT.